A selection of T cell receptor beta chains follows, all from one sample in a study of blood T cell repertoires in COVID-19. Clones were sequenced by immunoSEQ multiplex PCR, and TCRdb holds only the in-frame ones, with some missing. The sample yields about 360,000 clones, around 87% seen once. Material for sequencing was PBMCs or T cells enriched from blood (not recorded which). Receptor source: a man aged 25 to 40 who had recovered from COVID-19. CDR3s include the opening cysteine and the closing phenylalanine or tryptophan. A D gene is named only where the DNA matches it firmly. Only part of the rows carry a size: once, few, many, or a class if the clone is expanded.

J gene: TRBJ2-4; D gene: TRBD1; V gene: TRBV7-6; clone size: .; CDR3 protein: CASSSLGDRGDIQYF; CDR3 DNA: TGTGCCAGCAGCTCCCTGGGGGACAGGGGAGACATTCAGTACTTC
J gene: TRBJ1-3; D gene: .; V gene: TRBV7-2; clone size: .; CDR3 protein: CASSSRSGNTIYF; CDR3 DNA: TGTGCCAGCAGCTCCCGCTCTGGAAACACCATATATTTT
J gene: TRBJ1-3; D gene: .; V gene: TRBV28; clone size: .; CDR3 protein: CASRSGSPGNTIYF; CDR3 DNA: TGTGCCAGCAGATCAGGGTCTCCTGGAAACACCATATATTTT
J gene: TRBJ2-7; D gene: .; V gene: TRBV3-1/TRBV3-2; clone size: .; CDR3 protein: CASSRTEVPYEQYF; CDR3 DNA: TGTGCCAGCAGCCGGACAGAAGTACCCTACGAGCAGTACTTC
J gene: TRBJ1-2; D gene: TRBD1; V gene: TRBV5-6; clone size: .; CDR3 protein: CASSRTGLLDGYTF; CDR3 DNA: TGTGCCAGCAGCCGGACAGGGCTGCTGGATGGCTACACCTTC
J gene: TRBJ1-1; D gene: .; V gene: TRBV7-2; clone size: .; CDR3 protein: CASSPVSRQVNTEAFF; CDR3 DNA: TGTGCCAGCAGCCCGGTGTCTCGACAGGTGAACACTGAAGCTTTCTTT
J gene: TRBJ2-1; D gene: .; V gene: TRBV3-1/TRBV3-2; clone size: .; CDR3 protein: CASSLSGGEQFF; CDR3 DNA: TGTGCCAGCAGCCTATCCGGCGGGGAGCAGTTCTTC
J gene: TRBJ1-1; D gene: .; V gene: TRBV6-5; clone size: .; CDR3 protein: CASSYPGHAEAFF; CDR3 DNA: TGTGCCAGCAGTTACCCAGGGCACGCTGAAGCTTTCTTT
J gene: TRBJ1-1; D gene: .; V gene: TRBV9; clone size: few; CDR3 protein: CASSVDLGRDTEAFF; CDR3 DNA: TGTGCCAGCAGCGTAGATCTGGGGAGGGACACTGAAGCTTTCTTT
J gene: TRBJ2-1; D gene: TRBD1; V gene: TRBV5-4; clone size: .; CDR3 protein: CASSSGQGADEQFF; CDR3 DNA: TGTGCCAGCAGCTCCGGACAGGGGGCTGATGAGCAGTTCTTC
J gene: TRBJ1-2; D gene: TRBD1; V gene: TRBV6-2/TRBV6-3; clone size: .; CDR3 protein: CASSSPDREFYYGYTF; CDR3 DNA: TGTGCCAGCAGCTCCCCGGACAGGGAGTTTTACTATGGCTACACCTTC
J gene: TRBJ1-6; D gene: .; V gene: TRBV10-2; clone size: .; CDR3 protein: CASSEFSDNSPLHF; CDR3 DNA: TGCGCCAGCAGTGAGTTTTCGGATAATTCACCCCTCCACTTT
J gene: TRBJ1-2; D gene: .; V gene: TRBV4-1; clone size: .; CDR3 protein: CASSDGQNYGYTF; CDR3 DNA: TGCGCCAGCAGCGATGGACAGAACTATGGCTACACCTTC
J gene: TRBJ1-1; D gene: .; V gene: TRBV15; clone size: .; CDR3 protein: CATSRDQGSYRF; CDR3 DNA: TGTGCCACCAGCAGGGATCAGGGGTCTTATCGCTTT
J gene: TRBJ1-4; D gene: .; V gene: TRBV3-1/TRBV3-2; clone size: .; CDR3 protein: CASSQVGQGGIKLFF; CDR3 DNA: TGTGCCAGCAGCCAAGTCGGCCAGGGCGGAATAAAACTGTTTTTT
J gene: TRBJ2-5; D gene: TRBD2; V gene: TRBV14; clone size: .; CDR3 protein: CASSQDRVAGGIQETQYF; CDR3 DNA: TGTGCCAGCAGCCAAGACAGGGTGGCGGGGGGCATCCAAGAGACCCAGTACTTC
J gene: TRBJ1-4; D gene: .; V gene: TRBV6-5; clone size: .; CDR3 protein: CASRSEKLFF; CDR3 DNA: TGTGCCAGCAGGAGTGAAAAACTGTTTTTT
J gene: TRBJ2-3; D gene: TRBD1; V gene: TRBV13; clone size: .; CDR3 protein: CASSLGLNWGTVTDTQYF; CDR3 DNA: TGTGCCAGCAGCTTAGGCCTAAATTGGGGGACAGTCACAGATACGCAGTATTTT
J gene: TRBJ2-6; D gene: .; V gene: TRBV5-1; clone size: few; CDR3 protein: CASSAGQPGSGANVLTF; CDR3 DNA: TGCGCCAGCAGCGCTGGACAGCCGGGCTCTGGGGCCAACGTCCTGACTTTC
J gene: TRBJ1-1; D gene: .; V gene: TRBV5-5; clone size: .; CDR3 protein: CASSLVVSGSSRTEAFF; CDR3 DNA: TGTGCCAGCAGCTTGGTGGTGTCAGGGTCGAGTCGCACTGAAGCTTTCTTT
J gene: TRBJ1-1; D gene: TRBD1; V gene: TRBV6-5; clone size: .; CDR3 protein: CASRKQGLMNTEAFF; CDR3 DNA: TGTGCCAGCAGGAAACAGGGGTTGATGAACACTGAAGCTTTCTTT
J gene: TRBJ2-5; D gene: TRBD2; V gene: TRBV5-6; clone size: .; CDR3 protein: CASSWGLAGGETQYF; CDR3 DNA: TGTGCCAGCAGCTGGGGACTAGCGGGGGGTGAGACCCAGTACTTC